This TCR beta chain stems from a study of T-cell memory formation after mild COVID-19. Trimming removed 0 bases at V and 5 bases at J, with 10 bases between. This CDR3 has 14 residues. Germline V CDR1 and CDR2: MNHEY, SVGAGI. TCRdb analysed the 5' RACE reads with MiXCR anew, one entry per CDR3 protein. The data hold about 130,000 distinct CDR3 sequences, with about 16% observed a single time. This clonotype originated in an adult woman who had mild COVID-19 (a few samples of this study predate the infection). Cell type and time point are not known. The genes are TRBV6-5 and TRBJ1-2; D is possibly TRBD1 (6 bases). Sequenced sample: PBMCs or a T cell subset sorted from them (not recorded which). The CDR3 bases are TGTGCCAGCAGTTACTCGGGGCAGGGGTATGGCTACACCTTC. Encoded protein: CASSYSGQGYGYTF.